The 23 T cell receptor beta chains below all came from one sample that was sequenced in a study of T-cell reconstitution after alpha-beta-depleted transplantation in children. Molecular barcoding with unique molecular identifiers was used for the TCRbeta library. MiXCR, applied by TCRdb to the PCR reads, yields one record per CDR3 protein. Among roughly 500,000 distinct CDR3 sequences listed, about 10% were seen once. This specimen consisted of PBMCs, obtained before TCRalphabeta/CD19-depleted stem cell transplant. All receptors derive from a child between 2 and 9 years old with inherited bone marrow failure, due to receive a stem cell transplant.

This clonotype has ten or more counts. This chain uses TRBV5-1 with TRBJ2-7; 10 bases map to TRBD2. Germline loops: CDR1 SGHRS, CDR2 YFSETQ. The CDR3 loop spans 14 amino acids. The V and J ends lost 6 bases and 5 bases, in that order; junction bases with no gene match: 8. CDR3 region: CASTSLAGFHEQYF. The CDR3 DNA is TGCGCCAGCACCTCACTAGCGGGATTCCACGAGCAGTACTTC.

This clonotype was seen many times. The chain is built from TRBV12-3 or TRBV12-4 and TRBJ1-4; D unresolved. This CDR3 contains 18 residues. V shed 1 base and J shed 0 bases, with 15 bases lying between them. The CDR3 DNA is TGTGCCAGCAGTTTAGGCTTCCGAGGGCCTGCAACTAATGAAAAACTGTTTTTT. This gives the protein CASSLGFRGPATNEKLFF.

This clonotype was counted many times. The chain employs TRBV7-8 and TRBJ2-2; 9 bases fit TRBD2. V lost 3 bases to trimming and J lost 4 bases; unmatched junction nucleotides: 9. The CDR3 consists of 17 residues. The V gene's germline CDR1 is SGHVS and CDR2 FQNEAQ. This chain's CDR3 is CASSFYVREGVTGELFF. As DNA, the CDR3 is TGTGCCAGCAGCTTTTATGTGCGGGAGGGAGTCACCGGGGAGCTGTTTTTT.

This clonotype occurred a few times. J is TRBJ2-1 and V is TRBV6-2 or TRBV6-3; 7 bases match TRBD2. CDR1 MNHEY and CDR2 SVGEGT come from the germline V gene. The CDR3 is 15 amino acids. V trimming: 1 base; J trimming: 7 bases; junction bases outside the gene matches: 7. In DNA form, the CDR3 reads TGTGCCAGCAGTTACTACGCGCCGGGGGGTAATGAGCAGTTCTTC. Translated, it gives CASSYYAPGGNEQFF.

This clonotype occurred many times. The chain links TRBV28 to TRBJ2-1; the match to TRBD2 covers 8 bases. The CDR3 has 14 residues. Trimming removed 5 bases from V and 4 bases from J; junction bases left unmatched: 4. CDR1 and CDR2 (germline): MDHEN, SYDVKM. The CDR3: CASSPSGGYNEQFF. The CDR3 DNA sequence: TGTGCCAGCAGTCCCTCGGGGGGGTACAATGAGCAGTTCTTC.

The chain carries TRBV29-1 and TRBJ2-1; TRBD2 matches 9 bases. The CDR3 runs 16 residues. V dropped 4 bases and J dropped 3; count of bases not matched to a gene: 10. CDR1 and CDR2 (germline): SQVTM, ANQGSEA. The CDR3 loop is CSVAPREGSSYNEQFF. Written as DNA, the CDR3 is TGCAGCGTTGCTCCGCGGGAGGGAAGTAGCTACAATGAGCAGTTCTTC.

The sample holds many counts of this clonotype. The CDR3 here is CASSLDREYNEQFF. CDR3 bases: TGTGCCAGCAGCTTAGATCGGGAATACAATGAGCAGTTCTTC. The chain links TRBV11-2 to TRBJ2-1; possibly TRBD2 for D (5 bases). Trimming took off 0 bases at V and 4 bases at J, with 7 bases between the two ends. CDR3 length equals 14 residues. Germline assignment: CDR1 SGHAT and CDR2 FQNNGV.

This clonotype was counted a single time. J is TRBJ2-1 and V is TRBV6-1, with TRBD2 matching over 9 bases. Germline V gene lookup returns CDR1 MNHNS and CDR2 SASEGT. After removal of 5 bases from V and 3 bases from J, the junction contained 8 bases not matched to a gene. The CDR3 contains 16 residues. CDR3 nucleotides: TGTGCCAGCAGTCAAGGGCCTAGCGGGAACTACAATGAGCAGTTCTTC. The encoded protein is CASSQGPSGNYNEQFF.

In its sample, this clonotype was seen many times. This chain connects TRBV5-5 to TRBJ2-1; D not resolved. This CDR3 spans 12 amino acids. The V gene lost 1 base and the J gene lost 8 bases, with 7 bases spanning the gap. Germline assignment: CDR1 SGHKS and CDR2 YYEKEE (reference sequence). The CDR3 loop is CASSLRSDEQFF. The DNA for the CDR3 is TGTGCCAGCAGCTTGCGATCCGATGAGCAGTTCTTC.

This clonotype was detected only a few times. The chain uses TRBV5-1 and TRBJ2-3; 9 nucleotides line up with TRBD1. V gave up 3 bases and J gave up 4 bases; unmatched junction bases: 3. The length of the CDR3 is 14 residues. CDR1 SGHRS and CDR2 YFSETQ come from the germline V gene. Here the CDR3 reads CASSSGTGSDTQYF. The CDR3 region has the DNA TGCGCCAGCAGCTCTGGGACAGGGTCAGATACGCAGTATTTT.

This clonotype was recorded many times. The chain uses TRBV7-2 and TRBJ1-4; D perhaps matches TRBD1 (5 bases). Trimming removed 5 bases from V and 5 bases from J, with 9 bases in between. The CDR3 runs to 13 residues. From germline, CDR1 is SGHTA and CDR2 FQGNSA. CDR3 bases: TGTGCCAGCAGCCAGGGTGGAAATGAAAAACTGTTTTTT. Encoded protein: CASSQGGNEKLFF.

This clonotype was found many times. The rearrangement joins TRBV28 to TRBJ2-1; D may be TRBD1 or TRBD2 (7 bases each). Germline CDR1 and CDR2: MDHEN and SYDVKM. The CDR3 covers 17 residues. The ends were cut back, 3 bases at V and 0 bases at J, with 15 bases in the middle. The CDR3 bases are TGTGCCAGCAGTTTTCCAGGGGGGGGGAGCTCCTACAATGAGCAGTTCTTC. Residues: CASSFPGGGSSYNEQFF.

The chain combines TRBV6-5 with TRBJ2-7; 10 bases match TRBD2. CDR3 length equals 17 residues. In germline, CDR1 is MNHEY, CDR2 SVGAGI. V was clipped by 4 bases and J by 2 bases; unmatched bases: 11. DNA for the CDR3: TGTGCCAGCAGTTCCACCGTACAGCGGGGGGGGGCCTACGAGCAGTACTTC. This gives the protein CASSSTVQRGGAYEQYF.

This clonotype was counted ten times or more. The chain combines TRBV10-3 with TRBJ2-5, with TRBD1 identical over 7 bases. Germline V gene data show CDR1 as ENHRY and CDR2 as SYGVKD. V lost 6 bases to trimming and J lost 1 base; unmatched junction nucleotides: 5. The CDR3 is 14 residues long. The DNA for the CDR3 is TGTGCCATCAGCCCGACAGGGATCCAAGAGACCCAGTACTTC. Translating it yields CAISPTGIQETQYF.

This clonotype was recorded at least ten times. A read error may account for a junction end that differs from germline. CDR3 sequence reads: CASSQGGLAPPTLDF. The CDR3 DNA follows: TGTGCCAGCAGCCAAGGGGGACTAGCCCCCCCTACGCTAGACTTC. This chain links TRBV4-2 with TRBJ2-1; 9 positions match TRBD2. The germline V gene encodes CDR1 LGHNA and CDR2 YNFKEQ. The CDR3 contains 15 residues.

This clonotype occurred a few times. This sequence joins TRBV14 and TRBJ2-1; 8 bases align to TRBD1. Losses at the gene ends were 4 bases for V and 7 bases for J; bases not matched to a gene: 9. The CDR3 length is 15 residues. Per the germline V gene, CDR1 is SGHDN and CDR2 is FVKESK. CDR3 loop: CASSPQGVSRNEQFF. The CDR3 DNA sequence: TGTGCCAGCAGCCCACAGGGGGTTTCCAGGAATGAGCAGTTCTTC.

At least ten counts were recorded for this clonotype. V is TRBV9 and J is TRBJ2-3; 11 nucleotides match TRBD2. In germline, CDR1 is SGDLS, CDR2 YYNGEE. The J segment lost 5 bases and the V segment lost 1 base, leaving 12 bases of the junction unmatched. The CDR3 spans 18 residues. CDR3 DNA sequence: TGTGCCAGCAGCGTAAACCCGATTCGTAGCGGGAGGGGAGATACGCAGTATTTT. This sequence encodes CASSVNPIRSGRGDTQYF.

This clonotype was seen at least ten times. The chain employs TRBV20-1 and TRBJ2-3, with D hard to call. The V gene's germline CDR1 is DFQATT and CDR2 SNEGSKA (reference sequence). V gave up 1 base and J gave up 2 bases, with 13 bases separating them. The CDR3 consists of 15 residues. The CDR3 region is CSARAGGAATDTQYF. In DNA, the CDR3 is TGCAGTGCTAGAGCGGGTGGAGCCGCCACAGATACGCAGTATTTT.

At least ten counts were recorded for this clonotype. The J gene is TRBJ2-2, the V gene TRBV12-3 or TRBV12-4, with no clear D. V lost 4 bases, J lost 5 bases, and 14 bases lay in between. The CDR3 consists of 15 residues. As DNA, the CDR3 is TGTGCCAGCAGTTCCACAACTGGTGAGACCGGGGAGCTGTTTTTT. The encoded protein is CASSSTTGETGELFF.

This clonotype was detected ten times or more. This chain connects TRBV3-1 to TRBJ1-6; D is unresolved. The CDR3 is made up of 16 amino acids. V was pared by 1 base and J by 0 bases, with 7 bases between. Looked up from germline, CDR1 is LGHDT and CDR2 is YNNKEL (reference sequence). In nucleotides, the CDR3 is TGTGCCAGCAGCCAAGGAAGGGTCTCCTATAATTCACCCCTCCACTTT. It yields the protein CASSQGRVSYNSPLHF.

This clonotype showed up many times. The chain recombines TRBV14 with TRBJ2-7; 10 bases match TRBD2. CDR3 length: 14 residues. The germline V gene has CDR1 SGHDN and CDR2 FVKESK. With 1 base clipped from V and 5 bases from J, the junction kept 2 bases outside the gene matches. This CDR3 reads CASSQALAGDEQYF. The CDR3 region has the DNA TGTGCCAGCAGCCAAGCCCTAGCGGGAGACGAGCAGTACTTC.

This clonotype was found many times. This rearrangement joins TRBV5-1 to TRBJ2-6, with D possibly being TRBD1 (6 bases). The germline V gene encodes CDR1 SGHRS and CDR2 YFSETQ. This CDR3 region has 16 residues. The V end lost 8 bases, the J end lost 1 base, and 16 bases lay between the germline ends. The CDR3 coding sequence is TGCGCCAGTCACGGACAGTACGAATCTGGGGCCAACGTCCTGACTTTC. The encoded protein is CASHGQYESGANVLTF.

Ten or more counts support this clonotype. The chain has TRBV30 and TRBJ2-2, with 8 positions matching TRBD2. The V and J ends lost 2 bases and 4 bases, in that order; junction bases with no gene match: 6. Germline V gene sequence: CDR1 GTSNPN, CDR2 SVGIG (reference sequence). The CDR3 totals 15 residues. The CDR3 bases are TGTGCCTGGAGTAGGCGGGAGGCCTCCACCGGGGAGCTGTTTTTT. The encoded protein is CAWSRREASTGELFF.